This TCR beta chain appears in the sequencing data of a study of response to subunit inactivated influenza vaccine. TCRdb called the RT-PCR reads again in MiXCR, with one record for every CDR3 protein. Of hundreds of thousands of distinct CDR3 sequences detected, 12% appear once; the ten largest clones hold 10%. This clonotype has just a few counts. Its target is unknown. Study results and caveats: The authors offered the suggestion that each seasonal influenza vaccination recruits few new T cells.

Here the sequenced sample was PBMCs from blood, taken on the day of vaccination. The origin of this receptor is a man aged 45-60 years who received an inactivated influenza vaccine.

In nucleotides, the CDR3 is TGTGCCACCAGTGACATGGGACTAGCGGGATCCTACAATGAGCAGTTCTTC. Encoded protein: CATSDMGLAGSYNEQFF. The rearrangement uses TRBV24-1 and TRBJ2-1, with TRBD2 identical over 13 bases. The germline V gene encodes CDR1 KGHDR and CDR2 SFDVKD. Trimming at V came to 4 bases and at J to 1 base, leaving 3 bases not matched to a gene. This CDR3 spans 17 amino acids.